The subject of this entry is one TCR beta chain. Antigen: not known. The sample comes from a study of OX40 agonist ivuxolimab in advanced cancers. The length of the CDR3 is 13 residues. The V and J ends lost 7 bases and 6 bases respectively, with 15 bases between them. Using immunoSEQ multiplex PCR, the repertoire was profiled, and TCRdb retains in-frame clones only, with some absent. The sample records tens of thousands of clones, more than 70% being singletons. Study-wide results and limits: Clonal expansion was among the lowest in partial responders at 0.1-3.0 mg/kg, especially CD8+. Average numbers of expanded clones were greater in CD8+ T cells than in CD4+.

This receptor was identified in an adult with an advanced solid tumor such as melanoma, head and neck, liver or kidney cancer. The chain joins TRBV23-1 to TRBJ1-2; no definite D call. TRBV23-1 is filed as an ORF, its function uncertain. Sequenced material: CD4+ or CD8+ T cells sorted from blood, taken in a trial of the OX40 agonist ivuxolimab. The CDR3 DNA sequence: TGCGCCAGCACTCGACCGAAAGTTCATGGCTACACCTTC. Translation gives CASTRPKVHGYTF.